These T cell receptor beta chains were read from a single sample in a study of blood T cell repertoires in COVID-19. Only in-frame clones appear in the TCRdb table, and some are missing; sequencing was by immunoSEQ multiplex PCR. The sample shows roughly 140,000 clones, around 83% of them seen only once. Sequences were obtained from peripheral blood. The receptor set was obtained from a woman aged 50 to 65 in a cohort sampled during active or convalescent COVID-19. CDR3s include the opening cysteine and the closing phenylalanine or tryptophan. The D gene is left open where the match is weak. Size is omitted from some rows. Given values are once, few, many or a class for expanded clones.

J gene	clone size	D gene	V gene	CDR3 length	CDR3 protein	CDR3 DNA
TRBJ1-5	few	TRBD1	TRBV6-5	13	CASRKDRVQPQHF	TGTGCCAGCAGAAAGGACAGGGTTCAGCCCCAGCATTTT
TRBJ1-1	few	TRBD1	TRBV2	14	CASRMEGQHFEAFF	TGTGCCAGCAGGATGGAGGGACAGCACTTTGAAGCTTTCTTT
TRBJ1-2	NA	TRBD1	TRBV19	15	CASSPRTGGDYGYTF	TGTGCCAGTAGTCCCCGGACAGGGGGCGACTATGGCTACACCTTC
TRBJ1-1	NA	TRBD1	TRBV29-1	13	CSGSGTGKFEAFF	TGCAGCGGTTCCGGGACAGGTAAATTCGAAGCTTTCTTT
TRBJ1-5	many	NA	TRBV2	15	CASSEATGRQWPQHF	TGTGCCAGCAGTGAAGCAACAGGACGGCAATGGCCCCAGCATTTT
TRBJ1-2	many	NA	TRBV4-3	14	CASSQDRANYGYTF	TGCGCCAGCAGCCAAGATAGAGCTAACTATGGCTACACCTTC
TRBJ2-1	NA	NA	TRBV19	16	CASSIGLPEVHNEQFF	TGTGCCAGTAGTATAGGGCTCCCGGAGGTTCACAATGAGCAGTTCTTC
TRBJ2-3	NA	TRBD1	TRBV6-2/TRBV6-3	16	CASSGGQGWSADTQYF	TGTGCCAGCAGTGGGGGACAGGGGTGGTCCGCAGATACGCAGTATTTT
TRBJ1-5	NA	NA	TRBV9	14	CASSVFGGNQPQHF	TGTGCCAGCAGCGTTTTCGGGGGCAATCAGCCCCAGCATTTT
TRBJ1-1	NA	TRBD1	TRBV2	13	CASREDRGREAFF	TGTGCCAGCAGGGAAGACAGGGGGCGGGAAGCTTTCTTT
TRBJ1-5	few	NA	TRBV10-2	14	CASSDRVNNQPQHF	TGCGCCAGCAGTGACAGGGTGAACAATCAGCCCCAGCATTTT
TRBJ2-1	NA	NA	TRBV6-4	14	CASSDSGEGNEQFF	TGTGCCAGCAGTGACTCAGGGGAAGGCAATGAGCAGTTCTTC
TRBJ2-3	NA	TRBD2	TRBV19	15	CASSTGLAGTDTQYF	TGTGCCAGTAGTACCGGACTAGCGGGCACAGATACGCAGTATTTT
TRBJ1-2	NA	TRBD1	TRBV7-9	16	CASSPRDRGNRDGYTF	TGTGCCAGCAGCCCCCGGGACAGGGGGAACCGGGATGGCTACACCTTC
TRBJ2-7	NA	TRBD1	TRBV28	11	CASRQGYEQYF	TGTGCCAGCAGACAGGGGTACGAGCAGTACTTC
TRBJ2-2	NA	NA	TRBV2	14	CASSDQDNTGELFF	TGTGCCAGCAGTGACCAGGATAACACCGGGGAGCTGTTTTTT
TRBJ1-2	once	NA	TRBV6-5	11	CASSSRYGYTF	TGTGCCAGCAGTTCGAGATATGGCTACACCTTC